This T cell receptor beta chain was obtained from a study of T cell clones after liver transplantation. In the study overall: HCV positivity affected three of eight recipients; the rest lacked autoimmune or viral indications.

This CDR3 spans 13 amino acids. Per germline, CDR1 LNHDA and CDR2 SQIVND (reference sequence). V was clipped by 1 base and J by 5 bases, with 6 bases between them. Profiled with immunoSEQ multiplex PCR; TCRdb holds only in-frame clones, not every one. The repertoire holds about 120,000 clones, with around nine tenths as singletons. Unstimulated PBMCs were sorted into CD3+CD4+ and CD3+CD8+ populations. The specimen comprised CD4+ T cells from blood, sampled 12 months after liver transplant. The origin of this receptor is a human patient who received a liver transplant. The T cells may partly be graft donor cells. The V and J genes are TRBV19 and TRBJ1-5; no clear D. The CDR3 reads CASSIGGYQPQHF. The CDR3 nucleotides read TGTGCCAGTAGTATAGGTGGGTATCAGCCCCAGCATTTT.